Listed here are 14 T cell receptor beta chains from one sample, sequenced in a study of shared clonotypes between healthy human individuals. The data were produced by immunoSEQ multiplex PCR, yet TCRdb's version contains in-frame clones alone and is incomplete. The table has roughly 2,300,000 clones, less than 95% seen once. The source material was naive CD4+ T cells from PBMCs. Subset described: CD45RA+ positively selected. All receptors come from a man younger than 30 in good health. Some clones in this sample may be carry-over from other donors' samples.

The rearrangement uses TRBV7-2 and TRBJ2-7; 7 bases line up with TRBD1. The CDR3 contains 14 residues. Germline CDR1 reads SGHTA; CDR2 reads FQGNSA. J gave up 7 bases and V 3 bases, and 9 bases lay outside the gene matches. The CDR3 bases are TGTGCCAGCAGCTTTCTGGGACAGTCTTCTGAGCAGTACTTC. It codes for CASSFLGQSSEQYF.

The chain carries TRBV2 and TRBJ2-4, with TRBD1 matching 8 bases. The CDR3 covers 14 residues. From germline, CDR1 is SNHLY and CDR2 FYNNEI. With V trimmed by 5 bases and J by 3 bases, 3 bases remained unmatched. The DNA for the CDR3 is TGTGCCAGCAGTTTACAGGGGGGCAAAAACATTCAGTACTTC. Encoded protein: CASSLQGGKNIQYF.

The chain uses TRBV5-1 and TRBJ1-4; tentative D call: TRBD1 (5 bases). V lost 5 bases, J lost 5 bases, and 13 bases lay in between. Germline values: CDR1 SGHRS, CDR2 YFSETQ. This CDR3 is 14 amino acids long. CDR3 amino acids: CASRGDLPNEKLFF. The CDR3 nucleotides read TGCGCCAGCAGAGGGGATTTACCCAATGAAAAACTGTTTTTT.

A note on this clone: Other DNA sequences in the same sample also yield this CDR3. The genes are TRBV28 and TRBJ1-1; perhaps TRBD1 as D (5 bases). Germline V lookup: CDR1 MDHEN, CDR2 SYDVKM. V was pared by 6 bases and J by 5 bases, with 10 bases between. The CDR3 has 12 amino acids. The CDR3 DNA sequence: TGTGCCAGCAGACTGGGGGGGACTGAAGCTTTCTTT. Amino acid sequence: CASRLGGTEAFF.

The chain combines TRBV15 with TRBJ2-1; D is ambiguous. Germline loops: CDR1 LNHNV, CDR2 YYDKDF (reference sequence). This CDR3 comprises 15 residues. The ends were cut back, 1 base at V and 0 bases at J, with 7 bases in the middle. DNA for the CDR3: TGTGCCACCAGCAGAGGCCCCCGCTCCTACAATGAGCAGTTCTTC. It yields the protein CATSRGPRSYNEQFF.

The chain is built from TRBV19 and TRBJ2-7, with a weak D call TRBD2 (6 bases). Germline CDR1 and CDR2: LNHDA and SQIVND (reference sequence). V lost 8 bases and J lost 6, with 14 bases in between. The CDR3 loop spans 12 amino acids. The CDR3 nucleotides are TGTGCCAGTTCCAGGGACTGGGGCGAGCAGTACTTC. The encoded protein is CASSRDWGEQYF.

The rearrangement uses TRBV5-1 and TRBJ2-7; 7 bases align to TRBD1. The CDR3 is made up of 16 amino acids. The junction had 16 bases not matched to a gene; V was cut back by 4 bases and J by 6 bases. Germline V gives CDR1 SGHRS, CDR2 YFSETQ. The CDR3 is CASSAPTGYGVREQYF. For the CDR3, the DNA is TGCGCCAGCAGCGCCCCGACAGGGTACGGGGTCCGCGAGCAGTACTTC.

This rearrangement joins TRBV5-1 to TRBJ2-5; TRBD1 agrees at 7 bases. The CDR3 extends over 15 amino acids. V gave up 4 bases and J gave up 2 bases; unmatched junction bases: 8. The germline CDR1 and CDR2 sequences are SGHRS and YFSETQ. CDR3 loop: CASSLNTGVQETQYF. The CDR3 DNA is TGCGCCAGCAGCCTCAATACAGGGGTGCAAGAGACCCAGTACTTC.

The chain is built from TRBV29-1 and TRBJ2-1; 15 bases are a match to TRBD2. V was clipped by 8 bases and J by 9 bases; unmatched bases: 17. There are 17 residues in the CDR3. Germline V gene data show CDR1 as SQVTM and CDR2 as ANQGSEA. The CDR3 DNA sequence: TGCAGCTCCACACGGACTAGCGGGAGGGCCTGGGGGGGTGAGCAGTTCTTC. Translated, it gives CSSTRTSGRAWGGEQFF.

V and J are TRBV10-2 and TRBJ2-7; D might be TRBD2 (5 bases). The germline gives CDR1 WSHSY, CDR2 SAAADI. Between the trimmed V and J ends, which lost 6 bases and 2 bases, there was a span of 14 bases. This CDR3 spans 14 amino acids. The CDR3 loop reads CASREPRAPYEQYF. The CDR3 DNA is TGCGCCAGCAGGGAGCCGAGGGCCCCCTACGAGCAGTACTTC.

Concerning this clone itself: Other DNA sequences of this sample code for an identical CDR3. This chain uses TRBV5-4 with TRBJ2-3, with 7 bases lining up with TRBD2. Germline CDR1 and CDR2: SGHNT and YYREEE (reference sequence). The CDR3 has 14 residues. The trim removed 0 bases at V and 4 bases at J, leaving 2 bases unmatched. The DNA for the CDR3 is TGTGCCAGCAGCTTGGGAGGGAGGGCAGATACGCAGTATTTT. It codes for CASSLGGRADTQYF. Full variable domain (outside the CDR3, taken from reference TRBV5-4 and TRBJ2-3): ETGVTQSPTHLIKTRGQQVTLRCSSQSGHNTVSWYQQALGQGPQFIFQYYREEENGRGNFPPRFSGLQFPNYSSELNVNALELDDSALYLCASSLGGRADTQYFGPGTRLTVL.

This rearrangement joins TRBV19 to TRBJ2-7; the D call may be TRBD1 or TRBD2 (5 bases each). Germline V gene lookup returns CDR1 LNHDA and CDR2 SQIVND (reference sequence). This CDR3 is built from 16 residues. V gave up 4 bases and J gave up 1 base, with 17 bases separating them. Here the CDR3 reads CASSTVGTRGSYEQYF. The CDR3 nucleotides are TGTGCCAGTAGTACAGTAGGGACCCGGGGTTCCTACGAGCAGTACTTC.

The V and J genes are TRBV28 and TRBJ2-7; 7 bases align to TRBD1. There are 13 residues in the CDR3. The trim removed 8 bases at V and 4 bases at J, leaving 8 bases unmatched. The germline V gene encodes CDR1 MDHEN and CDR2 SYDVKM. Here the CDR3 DNA reads TGTGCCAGCTGGAGACAGGGCCAATACGAGCAGTACTTC. Translating gives CASWRQGQYEQYF.

V and J are TRBV7-9 and TRBJ2-7; 7 bases are shared with TRBD2. The ends lost 3 bases at V and 4 bases at J; junction bases unmatched: 3. The CDR3 covers 13 residues. Germline assignment: CDR1 SEHNR and CDR2 FQNEAQ (reference sequence). CDR3 sequence reads: CASSFFSGYEQYF. For the CDR3, the DNA is TGTGCCAGCAGCTTTTTTAGCGGGTACGAGCAGTACTTC.